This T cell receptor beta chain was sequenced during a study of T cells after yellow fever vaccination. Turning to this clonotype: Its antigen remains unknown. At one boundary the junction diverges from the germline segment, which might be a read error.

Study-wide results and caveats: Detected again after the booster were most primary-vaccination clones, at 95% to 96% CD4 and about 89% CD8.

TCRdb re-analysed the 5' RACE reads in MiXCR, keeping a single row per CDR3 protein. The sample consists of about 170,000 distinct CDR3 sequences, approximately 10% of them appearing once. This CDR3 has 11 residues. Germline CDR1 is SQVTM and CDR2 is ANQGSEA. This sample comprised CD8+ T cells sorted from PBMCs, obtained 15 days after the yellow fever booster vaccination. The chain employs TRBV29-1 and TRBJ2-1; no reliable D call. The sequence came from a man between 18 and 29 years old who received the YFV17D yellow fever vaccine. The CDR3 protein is CSSPGYIEQFF. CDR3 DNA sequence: TGCAGCTCCCCCGGGTACATTGAGCAGTTCTTC.